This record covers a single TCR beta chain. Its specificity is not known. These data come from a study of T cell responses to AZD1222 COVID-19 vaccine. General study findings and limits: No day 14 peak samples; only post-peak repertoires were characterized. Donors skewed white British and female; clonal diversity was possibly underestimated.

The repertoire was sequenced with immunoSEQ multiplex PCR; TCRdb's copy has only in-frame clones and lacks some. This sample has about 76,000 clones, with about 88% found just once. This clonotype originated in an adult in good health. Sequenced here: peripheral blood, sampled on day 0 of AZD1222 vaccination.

The DNA of the CDR3 is TGTGCCAGCAGTTTAGACTTCTACAATGAGCAGTTCTTC. This sequence encodes CASSLDFYNEQFF. This chain links TRBV28 with TRBJ2-1, with D unresolved. CDR3 length: 13 amino acids. CDR1 is MDHEN, CDR2 SYDVKM, per germline. The germline V and J ends were trimmed by 2 bases and 3 bases, with 5 bases remaining between them.